These T cell receptor beta chains were read from a single sample in a study of CD8 T cells in ankylosing spondylitis. TCRdb fed the 5' RACE reads into MiXCR, producing one record per CDR3 protein. The data contain about 510,000 distinct CDR3 sequences, over 4% of them singletons. Input material: blood, either unsorted or a sorted T cell fraction (not recorded which). These receptors were collected from a male donor with ankylosing spondylitis. Each CDR3 is given with its conserved first and last residue. The order of the fields is D gene, CDR3 length, J gene, V gene, clone size, CDR3 protein, CDR3 DNA. D genes are given only for firm matches. The size field is filled for only some rows; it gives once, few, many or a size class.

d_gene: NA; len: 14; j_gene: TRBJ1-3; v_gene: TRBV6-5; abundance: NA; CDR3aa: CASSYTGIGNTIYF; CDR3nt: TGTGCCAGCAGTTATACAGGGATTGGAAACACCATATATTTT
d_gene: NA; len: 16; j_gene: TRBJ2-1; v_gene: TRBV27; abundance: many; CDR3aa: CASARRAVGGYNEQFF; CDR3nt: TGTGCCAGCGCCCGGAGGGCAGTGGGGGGTTACAATGAGCAGTTCTTC
d_gene: NA; len: 14; j_gene: TRBJ2-3; v_gene: TRBV14; abundance: many; CDR3aa: CASSQRVSTDTQYF; CDR3nt: TGTGCCAGCAGCCAGCGGGTCAGCACAGATACGCAGTATTTT
d_gene: NA; len: 12; j_gene: TRBJ1-2; v_gene: TRBV6-2/TRBV6-3; abundance: few; CDR3aa: CASRLDSYGYTF; CDR3nt: TGTGCCAGCCGCCTTGACAGCTATGGCTACACCTTC
d_gene: NA; len: 17; j_gene: TRBJ1-6; v_gene: TRBV6-5; abundance: many; CDR3aa: CASSLAQGYFYNSPLHF; CDR3nt: TGTGCCAGCAGTTTAGCCCAGGGGTACTTCTATAATTCACCCCTCCACTTT
d_gene: TRBD1; len: 15; j_gene: TRBJ2-2; v_gene: TRBV2; abundance: many; CDR3aa: CASSDEGTGTGELFF; CDR3nt: TGTGCCAGCAGTGACGAGGGGACAGGCACCGGGGAGCTGTTTTTT
d_gene: NA; len: 17; j_gene: TRBJ2-2; v_gene: TRBV9; abundance: many; CDR3aa: CASSAGTPLTHTGELFF; CDR3nt: TGTGCCAGCAGCGCCGGGACCCCCCTCACCCACACCGGGGAGCTGTTTTTT
d_gene: TRBD2; len: 17; j_gene: TRBJ2-3; v_gene: TRBV28; abundance: NA; CDR3aa: CASRHPRASGRADTQYF; CDR3nt: TGTGCCAGCAGGCACCCCCGGGCCAGCGGGAGGGCAGATACGCAGTATTTT
d_gene: NA; len: 13; j_gene: TRBJ2-3; v_gene: TRBV20-1; abundance: many; CDR3aa: CSAGGVVTDTQYF; CDR3nt: TGCAGTGCAGGAGGCGTTGTCACAGATACGCAGTATTTT
d_gene: NA; len: 18; j_gene: TRBJ1-5; v_gene: TRBV20-1; abundance: many; CDR3aa: CSARDLWGKDYSNQPQHF; CDR3nt: TGCAGTGCTAGAGATTTGTGGGGCAAGGATTATAGCAATCAGCCCCAGCATTTT
d_gene: TRBD1; len: 15; j_gene: TRBJ1-2; v_gene: TRBV15; abundance: many; CDR3aa: CATSRGDRTNYGYTF; CDR3nt: TGTGCCACCAGCAGAGGGGACAGAACTAACTATGGCTACACCTTC
d_gene: NA; len: 13; j_gene: TRBJ2-7; v_gene: TRBV5-1; abundance: many; CDR3aa: CASSQSTRWEQYF; CDR3nt: TGCGCCAGCAGCCAATCGACGCGGTGGGAGCAGTACTTC
d_gene: TRBD2; len: 16; j_gene: TRBJ2-1; v_gene: TRBV7-2; abundance: many; CDR3aa: CASSPRRLAGGNEQFF; CDR3nt: TGTGCCAGCAGCCCTCGGAGACTAGCGGGGGGTAATGAGCAGTTCTTC
d_gene: TRBD2; len: 17; j_gene: TRBJ2-1; v_gene: TRBV5-1; abundance: many; CDR3aa: CASSLPSGGASYNEQFF; CDR3nt: TGCGCCAGCAGCTTGCCTAGCGGGGGGGCATCCTACAATGAGCAGTTCTTC
d_gene: NA; len: 14; j_gene: TRBJ2-3; v_gene: TRBV4-1; abundance: many; CDR3aa: CASRKQGSTDTQYF; CDR3nt: TGCGCCAGCAGGAAACAGGGTAGCACAGATACGCAGTATTTT
d_gene: TRBD1; len: 14; j_gene: TRBJ1-4; v_gene: TRBV28; abundance: NA; CDR3aa: CASSQTGIFEKLFF; CDR3nt: TGTGCCAGCAGTCAGACAGGGATCTTCGAAAAACTGTTTTTT
d_gene: TRBD2; len: 16; j_gene: TRBJ2-3; v_gene: TRBV5-1; abundance: many; CDR3aa: CASSFASGGGTDTQYF; CDR3nt: TGCGCCAGCAGCTTTGCTAGCGGGGGGGGCACAGATACGCAGTATTTT
d_gene: NA; len: 13; j_gene: TRBJ1-4; v_gene: TRBV7-9; abundance: many; CDR3aa: CASRGGLLEKLFF; CDR3nt: TGTGCCAGCCGCGGGGGATTGCTTGAAAAACTGTTTTTT
d_gene: NA; len: 13; j_gene: TRBJ2-7; v_gene: TRBV7-9; abundance: many; CDR3aa: CASSLGHDGEQYF; CDR3nt: TGTGCCAGCAGCTTAGGGCATGACGGCGAGCAGTACTTC
d_gene: NA; len: 17; j_gene: TRBJ2-1; v_gene: TRBV6-5; abundance: many; CDR3aa: CASSYERRRSSYNEQFF; CDR3nt: TGTGCCAGCAGTTACGAGAGGAGGCGCAGCTCCTACAATGAGCAGTTCTTC
d_gene: NA; len: 13; j_gene: TRBJ2-1; v_gene: TRBV28; abundance: many; CDR3aa: CASSLSPAPEQFF; CDR3nt: TGTGCCAGCAGTTTATCACCGGCCCCTGAGCAGTTCTTC
d_gene: NA; len: 14; j_gene: TRBJ1-5; v_gene: TRBV5-1; abundance: many; CDR3aa: CASSLAPGAAPQHF; CDR3nt: TGCGCCAGCAGCTTGGCCCCAGGGGCGGCGCCCCAGCATTTT
d_gene: NA; len: 13; j_gene: TRBJ2-7; v_gene: TRBV7-2; abundance: many; CDR3aa: CASSLVDGYEQYF; CDR3nt: TGTGCCAGCAGCTTGGTGGACGGCTACGAGCAGTACTTC
d_gene: TRBD1; len: 11; j_gene: TRBJ1-2; v_gene: TRBV20-1; abundance: many; CDR3aa: CSARGQGGYTF; CDR3nt: TGCAGTGCTCGAGGACAGGGAGGCTACACCTTC
d_gene: TRBD1; len: 14; j_gene: TRBJ2-1; v_gene: TRBV6-1; abundance: many; CDR3aa: CASQGWQGEREQFF; CDR3nt: TGTGCCAGTCAAGGGTGGCAGGGGGAACGAGAGCAGTTCTTC
d_gene: NA; len: 15; j_gene: TRBJ2-3; v_gene: TRBV10-3; abundance: many; CDR3aa: CAISETPGSSDTQYF; CDR3nt: TGTGCCATCAGTGAGACGCCGGGCTCATCAGATACGCAGTATTTT
d_gene: NA; len: 15; j_gene: TRBJ1-3; v_gene: TRBV4-1; abundance: few; CDR3aa: CASSLSEPSGNTIYF; CDR3nt: TGCGCCAGCAGCCTAAGTGAGCCTTCTGGAAACACCATATATTTT
d_gene: NA; len: 18; j_gene: TRBJ1-1; v_gene: TRBV3-1; abundance: NA; CDR3aa: CASSQASLCRVMNTEAFF; CDR3nt: TGTGCCAGCAGCCAAGCAAGCCTCTGCAGGGTTATGAACACTGAAGCTTTCTTT
d_gene: NA; len: 14; j_gene: TRBJ2-7; v_gene: TRBV7-2; abundance: many; CDR3aa: CASSLGAMGYEQYF; CDR3nt: TGTGCCAGCAGCTTAGGGGCTATGGGGTACGAGCAGTACTTC
d_gene: NA; len: 12; j_gene: TRBJ1-2; v_gene: TRBV5-1; abundance: NA; CDR3aa: CASSSGSYGYTF; CDR3nt: TGCGCCAGCAGCTCGGGTTCCTATGGCTACACCTTC
d_gene: NA; len: 14; j_gene: TRBJ2-7; v_gene: TRBV7-2; abundance: many; CDR3aa: CASSFAGRVDEQYF; CDR3nt: TGTGCCAGCAGCTTTGCAGGGAGAGTAGACGAGCAGTACTTC
d_gene: TRBD1; len: 15; j_gene: TRBJ2-1; v_gene: TRBV9; abundance: NA; CDR3aa: CASSARTGIGHEQFF; CDR3nt: TGTGCCAGCAGCGCCCGGACAGGGATAGGCCATGAGCAGTTCTTC
d_gene: NA; len: 12; j_gene: TRBJ2-5; v_gene: TRBV7-2; abundance: many; CDR3aa: CASSLFAETQYF; CDR3nt: TGTGCCAGCAGCTTATTCGCAGAGACCCAGTACTTC
d_gene: TRBD1; len: 16; j_gene: TRBJ1-5; v_gene: TRBV28; abundance: NA; CDR3aa: CASSSRTGGWGQPQHF; CDR3nt: TGTGCCAGCAGTTCTAGGACAGGGGGTTGGGGTCAGCCCCAGCATTTT
d_gene: TRBD1; len: 15; j_gene: TRBJ2-7; v_gene: TRBV5-1; abundance: many; CDR3aa: CASSSASGQGYEQYF; CDR3nt: TGCGCCAGCAGCTCAGCCTCGGGACAGGGGTACGAGCAGTACTTC
d_gene: NA; len: 15; j_gene: TRBJ2-2; v_gene: TRBV20-1; abundance: many; CDR3aa: CSARENRVGTGELFF; CDR3nt: TGCAGTGCTAGGGAGAACAGGGTCGGCACCGGGGAGCTGTTTTTT
d_gene: TRBD1; len: 14; j_gene: TRBJ2-2; v_gene: TRBV20-1; abundance: many; CDR3aa: CSANTGQITGELFF; CDR3nt: TGCAGTGCTAACACGGGACAGATAACCGGGGAGCTGTTTTTT
d_gene: TRBD1; len: 15; j_gene: TRBJ1-2; v_gene: TRBV4-3; abundance: many; CDR3aa: CASSHPDRANYGYTF; CDR3nt: TGTGCCAGCAGCCATCCCGACAGGGCTAACTATGGCTACACCTTC
d_gene: NA; len: 14; j_gene: TRBJ1-2; v_gene: TRBV7-2; abundance: many; CDR3aa: CASSLNSGDYGYTF; CDR3nt: TGTGCCAGCAGCCTAAATTCGGGGGACTATGGCTACACCTTC
d_gene: NA; len: 14; j_gene: TRBJ1-5; v_gene: TRBV6-2/TRBV6-3; abundance: few; CDR3aa: CASRKPTELWPQHF; CDR3nt: TGTGCCAGCAGGAAACCAACGGAGCTTTGGCCCCAGCATTTT
d_gene: NA; len: 13; j_gene: TRBJ1-2; v_gene: TRBV12-3/TRBV12-4; abundance: NA; CDR3aa: CASTLTGLYGYTF; CDR3nt: TGTGCCAGCACCCTGACGGGCCTCTATGGCTACACCTTC
d_gene: TRBD1; len: 15; j_gene: TRBJ1-5; v_gene: TRBV7-2; abundance: many; CDR3aa: CASSSGTGENQPQHF; CDR3nt: TGTGCCAGCAGCTCCGGGACAGGGGAGAATCAGCCCCAGCATTTT
d_gene: TRBD2; len: 16; j_gene: TRBJ2-5; v_gene: TRBV18; abundance: many; CDR3aa: CASSPPGLAGGETQYF; CDR3nt: TGTGCCAGCTCACCACCGGGACTAGCGGGAGGGGAGACCCAGTACTTC
d_gene: TRBD2; len: 16; j_gene: TRBJ2-7; v_gene: TRBV6-1; abundance: many; CDR3aa: CASSGMTSGSPYEQYF; CDR3nt: TGTGCCAGCAGTGGGATGACTAGCGGGTCTCCCTACGAGCAGTACTTC
d_gene: NA; len: 11; j_gene: TRBJ2-5; v_gene: TRBV29-1; abundance: many; CDR3aa: CSVVVEETQYF; CDR3nt: TGCAGCGTTGTAGTGGAAGAGACCCAGTACTTC
d_gene: TRBD1; len: 14; j_gene: TRBJ1-1; v_gene: TRBV7-9; abundance: many; CDR3aa: CASRVGGQGTEAFF; CDR3nt: TGTGCCAGCCGGGTGGGGGGACAGGGAACTGAAGCTTTCTTT
d_gene: TRBD1; len: 13; j_gene: TRBJ1-2; v_gene: TRBV6-1; abundance: many; CDR3aa: CASSERTGGGYTF; CDR3nt: TGTGCCAGCAGTGAGAGGACAGGGGGCGGCTACACCTTC
d_gene: NA; len: 15; j_gene: TRBJ2-3; v_gene: TRBV20-1; abundance: many; CDR3aa: CSASLTGLSTDTQYF; CDR3nt: TGCAGTGCTTCTCTGACAGGTTTGAGCACAGATACGCAGTATTTT
d_gene: TRBD1; len: 15; j_gene: TRBJ1-1; v_gene: TRBV28; abundance: many; CDR3aa: CASSFSDRVTSRAFF; CDR3nt: TGTGCCAGCAGTTTTTCCGACAGGGTTACCTCTAGAGCTTTCTTT
d_gene: NA; len: 16; j_gene: TRBJ2-7; v_gene: TRBV28; abundance: NA; CDR3aa: CASSPPSGVISYEQYF; CDR3nt: TGTGCCAGCAGTCCTCCCTCGGGGGTGATCTCCTACGAGCAGTACTTC
d_gene: NA; len: 13; j_gene: TRBJ1-1; v_gene: TRBV12-3/TRBV12-4; abundance: many; CDR3aa: CASSLGGPGGAFF; CDR3nt: TGTGCCAGCAGTTTAGGGGGGCCCGGGGGTGCTTTCTTT
d_gene: NA; len: 12; j_gene: TRBJ1-5; v_gene: TRBV7-2; abundance: many; CDR3aa: CASSFYGQPQHF; CDR3nt: TGTGCCAGCAGCTTTTACGGTCAGCCCCAGCATTTT
d_gene: NA; len: 18; j_gene: TRBJ1-1; v_gene: TRBV4-2; abundance: many; CDR3aa: CASSQGRQLITLNTEAFF; CDR3nt: TGTGCCAGCAGCCAAGGTAGACAGCTTATTACGCTGAACACTGAAGCTTTCTTT
d_gene: NA; len: 12; j_gene: TRBJ2-7; v_gene: TRBV5-1; abundance: many; CDR3aa: CASSGRALEQYF; CDR3nt: TGCGCCAGCAGTGGCAGGGCCCTCGAGCAGTACTTC
d_gene: TRBD1; len: 14; j_gene: TRBJ1-1; v_gene: TRBV20-1; abundance: many; CDR3aa: CSASQTGGDTEAFF; CDR3nt: TGCAGTGCTTCGCAGACAGGGGGAGACACTGAAGCTTTCTTT
d_gene: NA; len: 15; j_gene: TRBJ2-5; v_gene: TRBV12-3/TRBV12-4; abundance: many; CDR3aa: CASSLGAGSQETQYF; CDR3nt: TGTGCCAGCAGTTTAGGGGCGGGGAGTCAAGAGACCCAGTACTTC
d_gene: TRBD1; len: 14; j_gene: TRBJ1-4; v_gene: TRBV29-1; abundance: many; CDR3aa: CSVGVGQVGEKLFF; CDR3nt: TGCAGCGTCGGGGTGGGACAGGTTGGGGAAAAACTGTTTTTT
d_gene: NA; len: 13; j_gene: TRBJ2-7; v_gene: TRBV4-2; abundance: many; CDR3aa: CASSFQGSYEQYF; CDR3nt: TGTGCCAGCAGTTTCCAGGGGTCCTACGAGCAGTACTTC
d_gene: NA; len: 14; j_gene: TRBJ2-7; v_gene: TRBV12-3/TRBV12-4; abundance: many; CDR3aa: CASSPRLVSHEQYF; CDR3nt: TGTGCCAGCAGCCCAAGACTAGTTTCCCACGAGCAGTACTTC